The present T cell receptor (beta chain) was sequenced within a study of cytomegalovirus exposure and HLA in healthy donors. Study observations and caveats: Owing to their indistinguishability, certain V segments, notably TRBV6-2 and TRBV6-3, were excluded.

As for this clone: What it binds is not known. A far larger clone is off by one base, so a read error is likely.

Germline V gene sequence: CDR1 MNHEY, CDR2 SVGAGI. J gave up 0 bases and V 8 bases, and 8 bases lay outside the gene matches. The CDR3 is 15 residues long. 60 Vbeta and 13 Jbeta primers were used in PCR. The data were produced by immunoSEQ multiplex PCR, yet TCRdb's version contains in-frame clones alone and is incomplete. Of approximately 100,000 clones in the sample, over 70% were seen once. Donors were nominally healthy when sampled, though unrecorded immune exposures were likely. The clonotype was recovered from a man aged 45 to 65 in good health and CMV-seropositive. V is TRBV6-5 and J is TRBJ2-7, with 9 nucleotides matching TRBD1. The specimen was PBMCs. CDR3 coding DNA: TGTGCCAGCGGAACCGGGACAGGGATCTCCTACGAGCAGTACTTC. The encoded protein is CASGTGTGISYEQYF.